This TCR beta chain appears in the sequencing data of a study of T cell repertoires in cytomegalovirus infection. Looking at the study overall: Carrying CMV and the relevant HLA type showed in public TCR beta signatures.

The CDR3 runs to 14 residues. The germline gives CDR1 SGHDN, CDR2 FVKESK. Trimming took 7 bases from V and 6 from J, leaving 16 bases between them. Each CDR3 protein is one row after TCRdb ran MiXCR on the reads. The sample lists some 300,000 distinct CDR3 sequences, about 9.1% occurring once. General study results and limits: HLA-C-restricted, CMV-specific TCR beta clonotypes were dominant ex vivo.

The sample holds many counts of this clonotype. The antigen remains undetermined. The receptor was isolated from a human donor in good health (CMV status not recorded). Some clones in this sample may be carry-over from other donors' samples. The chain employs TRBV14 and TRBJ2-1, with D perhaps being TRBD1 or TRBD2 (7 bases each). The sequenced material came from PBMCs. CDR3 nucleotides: TGTGCCAGCAACCAGGGGGGGGGGAGCAATGAGCAGTTCTTC. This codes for CASNQGGGSNEQFF. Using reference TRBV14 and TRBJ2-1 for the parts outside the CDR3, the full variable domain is EAGVTQFPSHSVIEKGQTVTLRCDPISGHDNLYWYRRVMGKEIKFLLHFVKESKQDESGMPNNRFLAERTGGTYSTLKVQPAELEDSGVYFCASNQGGGSNEQFFGPGTRLTVL.